This T cell receptor beta chain was sequenced during a study of control samples from healthy donors and cancer patients. This clone was detected only once. The CDR3 consists of 15 residues. V trimming: 3 bases; J trimming: 4 bases; junction bases outside the gene matches: 4. Germline CDR1 is LNHDA and CDR2 is SQIVND (reference sequence). The repertoire was sequenced with immunoSEQ multiplex PCR; TCRdb's copy has only in-frame clones and lacks some. The sample lists around 150,000 clones, around 90% seen once, with 12% in the top ten. The receptor's source is a man younger than 40 in good health. The J gene is TRBJ2-2, the V gene TRBV19, with 8 bases lining up with TRBD2. The source material was blood. CDR3 DNA: TGTGCCAGTAGTATTCGGGGGGGCCCCACCGGGGAGCTGTTTTTT. This codes for CASSIRGGPTGELFF.